This is a list of T cell receptor beta chains from one sample in a study of T-cell reconstitution after alpha-beta-depleted transplantation in children. TCRdb redid the calling of the PCR reads with MiXCR, one entry per CDR3 protein. The sample has around 410,000 distinct CDR3 sequences; about a tenth are singletons. This sample comprised PBMCs from the stem cell graft donor, obtained from the stem cell graft. These receptors were taken from a human donor who donated a stem cell graft to a child with acute myeloid leukemia. The CDR3 runs from the conserved cysteine through the conserved F or W. A D gene is named only where the DNA matches it firmly. Not all rows give a size; the values are once, few, many and, for expanded clones, a class.

TGTGCCAGCAGCCCATTCCGGGGGAGCACAGATACGCAGTATTTT	CASSPFRGSTDTQYF	TRBV7-8	.	TRBJ2-3	many
TGCAGTGCTAGAGATGAGCGAACATCAGAGGTTTACAATGAGCAGTTCTTC	CSARDERTSEVYNEQFF	TRBV20-1	.	TRBJ2-1	.
TGCAGTGCTACTGGACAGGGGAACGACGAGCAGTACTTC	CSATGQGNDEQYF	TRBV20-1	TRBD1	TRBJ2-7	few
TGTGCCAGCAGCTGGACAGGGAGGGGCGAGCAGTACTTC	CASSWTGRGEQYF	TRBV27	.	TRBJ2-7	few
TGTGCCAGCAGCTTAACTAGCGGAACCCAGGGGACCGGGGAGCTGTTTTTT	CASSLTSGTQGTGELFF	TRBV11-2	TRBD2	TRBJ2-2	few
TGTGCCAGCTTTAATGCAGGACAAGGCCAAGAGACCCAGTACTTC	CASFNAGQGQETQYF	TRBV12-3/TRBV12-4	.	TRBJ2-5	few
TGTGCCACCAGCCAAGAAGGGACTAGGACCTCCAATGAGCAGTTCTTC	CATSQEGTRTSNEQFF	TRBV3-1	TRBD2	TRBJ2-1	.
TGTGCCAGCAGCCTATATTTGGGGACAGGGGAAAACATTCAGTACTTC	CASSLYLGTGENIQYF	TRBV5-5	TRBD1	TRBJ2-4	.
TGTGCCAGCAGTGATTCGGACTTCAGCTCCTACGAGCAGTACTTC	CASSDSDFSSYEQYF	TRBV6-1	.	TRBJ2-7	many
TGTGCCAGCAGCGTGACTAGCCACACAGATACGCAGTATTTT	CASSVTSHTDTQYF	TRBV5-6	TRBD2	TRBJ2-3	.
TGTGCCAGCAGTCAAAGGTGGCAGGCGAATGAAAAACTGTTTTTT	CASSQRWQANEKLFF	TRBV7-3	.	TRBJ1-4	.
TGTGCCACCAGCCGAGACTCCTATGGCTACACCTTC	CATSRDSYGYTF	TRBV15	.	TRBJ1-2	few
TGTGCCAGTAGCCGACCATCCGGGACAGGGGTTTATGGCTACACCTTC	CASSRPSGTGVYGYTF	TRBV19	TRBD1	TRBJ1-2	.
TGTGCCAGCAGCTTCCGGGACAGGTCTTATAATTCACCCCTCCACTTT	CASSFRDRSYNSPLHF	TRBV11-2	TRBD1	TRBJ1-6	few
TGTGCCAGCAGCCCCTGGGTCTCCGACAATGAGCAGTTCTTC	CASSPWVSDNEQFF	TRBV4-2	.	TRBJ2-1	.
TGTGCCAGCAGTTTAAGGAGGGATTCACCCCTCCACTTT	CASSLRRDSPLHF	TRBV27	.	TRBJ1-6	.
TGCGCCAGCAGTGACGGGAAGACCCAGTACTTC	CASSDGKTQYF	TRBV10-1	.	TRBJ2-5	many
TGTGCCAGCAGTTTAGGATCGGGGACCCAGTACTTC	CASSLGSGTQYF	TRBV28	.	TRBJ2-5	few
TGTGCCAGCAGACCAACGGGACGTTTGAACACTGAAGCTTTCTTT	CASRPTGRLNTEAFF	TRBV7-9	.	TRBJ1-1	once
TGCGCCAGCAGCTTGGTAGCTAGCTTTAATGAGCAGTTCTTC	CASSLVASFNEQFF	TRBV5-1	.	TRBJ2-1	few
TGCGCCAGCAGAAATGGACTAGCGGTAATTTACAATGAGCAGTTCTTC	CASRNGLAVIYNEQFF	TRBV5-1	TRBD2	TRBJ2-1	few
TGCAGTGCTACTCAACAGGACAGGTCGGCTCTTGGCTACACCTTC	CSATQQDRSALGYTF	TRBV20-1	TRBD1	TRBJ1-2	.
TGTGCCAGCCGCCGGGGGAGCACTGAAGCTTTCTTT	CASRRGSTEAFF	TRBV7-2	.	TRBJ1-1	many
TGTGCCAGCATCGCCGGGACCGCCGACAATGAGCAGTTCTTC	CASIAGTADNEQFF	TRBV12-3/TRBV12-4	.	TRBJ2-1	.
TGCAGTGCTAGAGATATGTCCTACGAGCAGTACTTC	CSARDMSYEQYF	TRBV20-1	.	TRBJ2-7	few
TGTGCCAGCAGTTTATCCGTTCTAGCGGGAGGATCAGATACGCAGTATTTT	CASSLSVLAGGSDTQYF	TRBV27	TRBD2	TRBJ2-3	few
TGTGCCAGCAGTTTATGGGCGGGGGCGGATGAGCAGTTCTTC	CASSLWAGADEQFF	TRBV27	.	TRBJ2-1	.
TGCAGCGCTGGGACAGGGGAAGAGACCCAGTACTTC	CSAGTGEETQYF	TRBV29-1	TRBD1	TRBJ2-5	.
TGTGCCAGCAGGCCACGGGGGGCCCACGCCGATACGCAGTATTTT	CASRPRGAHADTQYF	TRBV12-3/TRBV12-4	.	TRBJ2-3	few